This T cell receptor (beta chain) emerged from a study of Ad26.COV2.S vaccination and SARS-CoV-2 variants (dated by TCRdb to about 2021). About the study as a whole: Vaccine-arm donors were drawn from COV1001, a multicentre, randomized, double-blind, placebo-controlled phase I-IIa trial of Ad26.COV2.S in healthy adults. Investigators did not know the trial group allocation while performing experiments and assessing outcomes. A total of 32 samples were included in the TCR-sequenced set, comprising some 20 Ad26.COV2.S vaccine recipients, 5 placebo recipients and 8 SARS-CoV-2 convalescent individuals. Trial participants were randomized into five groups of five: low-dose or high-dose Ad26.COV2.S given once or twice, or placebo on both occasions. Dosing of Ad26.COV2.S was intramuscular, at either 5x10^10 or 1x10^11 viral particles, delivered as one shot or as two shots spaced 56 days apart. TCRbeta repertoire sequencing served as the tool for gauging how specific and how broad the SARS-CoV-2-reactive T cell receptors were following Ad26.COV2.S vaccination. Overall study outcomes, separate from this receptor: After vaccination, substantial breadth of spike-specific CD8+ and CD4+ T cell responses was reported. It was noted by the authors that total T cell responses may have been underestimated by the TCR breadth and depth analyses. The study lacked the statistical power to compare responses across vaccine doses or regimens. Vaccine and placebo recipients had comparable non-spike TCR breadth, which fits with the vaccine containing only spike. Spike-specific TCR breadth was higher in Ad26.COV2.S recipients than in placebo recipients (P = 0.0014).

Note on this clone: What antigen it recognizes has not been identified. No much larger clonotype is one base removed from it; base qualities were not supplied.

The treatment or condition label on this specimen signifies: 15 to 20 received Ad26.COV2.S at low or high dose, single or two shots; about five received placebo; per-sample allocation not given. Repertoires of vaccine and placebo recipients were sequenced from samples collected on day 63 after the first injection. In Cohort 1b, around 23 adults aged 18-55 years were enrolled at a single site in Boston, USA, between 29 July and 7 August 2020. Ad26.COV2.S consisted of a replication-incompetent adenovirus type 26 vector by which a prefusion-stabilized SARS-CoV-2 spike protein from the original Wuhan strain was expressed. TCRbeta CDR3 regions were sequenced with the immunoSEQ Assay. After extraction, genomic DNA underwent amplification by bias-controlled multiplex PCR, followed by high-throughput sequencing. The authors' analysis ran thus. To quantify the absolute abundance of every unique TCRbeta CDR3 region, sequences were collapsed and filtered. Usable DNA was measured by amplifying reference genes present in all nucleated cells, and TCRbeta template counts were normalized to that usable DNA to estimate T cell fraction. Repertoire TCRs were annotated as SARS-CoV-2-specific by exact matching of V gene, CDR3 amino acid sequence and J gene to a known reactive TCR set. The reference SARS-CoV-2 TCR set came from MIRA and was filtered for enrichment in COVID-19-positive ImmuneCODE repertoires, removing public or cross-reactive TCRs. Using the MIRA antigens, annotated TCRs were further analysed by specific ORF or by position within an ORF. Breadth was defined as annotated unique rearrangements over total unique productive rearrangements; depth was the summed frequency of those rearrangements. Two-sided Wilcoxon rank-sum tests were used to compare TCR breadth between groups. TCRdb's version of the immuneACCESS table is confined to in-frame rearrangements and falls short of the full clone set. An unresolved V gene accounts for under half of the shortfall where checked; the remainder is of unknown origin. That table is the source of V, J and clone size, and D and trimming were worked out from the DNA. Across this sample there are under 550,000 clones, with about 93% seen only once. 10% to 15% of the sample goes to the ten largest clones.

The starting material was peripheral blood, obtained in a trial of Ad26.COV2.S vaccine versus placebo. The clonotype originates from a person between 18 and 59 years old who received the Ad26.COV2.S COVID-19 vaccine or a placebo.

The DNA sequence is TGTGCCAGCAGTTGGACTAGCGGGAGGGTTAATGAGCAGTTCTTC. The encoded protein is CASSWTSGRVNEQFF. Here the chain combines TRBV6-2 or TRBV6-3 and TRBJ2-1; 15 central nucleotides agree with TRBD2. As encoded in the germline V gene, CDR1 is MNHEY while CDR2 is SVGEGT. V has 4 bases trimmed and J has 7 bases trimmed; junction bases matching no gene number 2. The CDR3 numbers 15 residues from cysteine through phenylalanine. Left in the record is the CDR3 DNA by itself, 45 bases read in frame from the first base.